This entry lists 17 T cell receptor beta chains sequenced from one sample in a study of shared clonotypes between healthy human individuals. Some clones are missing from TCRdb's copy, which holds only in-frame ones; the method was immunoSEQ multiplex PCR. The sample records fewer than 1.6 million clones, approximately 98.5% being singletons. Sequencing input: naive CD4+ T cells sorted from blood. Documented subset: CD45RA+ positively selected. These receptors were obtained from a man under 40 in good health.

J is TRBJ2-1 and V is TRBV6-1; 13 bases agree with TRBD2. Germline-derived CDR1 and CDR2 are MNHNS and SASEGT. The CDR3 is 15 residues long. Unmatched junction bases numbered 2, after V lost 3 bases and J lost 6 bases. Written as DNA, the CDR3 is TGTGCCAGCAGTGATGGGACTAGCGGGATCAATGAGCAGTTCTTC. Its translation: CASSDGTSGINEQFF.

V and J are TRBV11-1 and TRBJ2-2, with D maybe TRBD2 (6 bases). V was trimmed by 4 bases and J by 9 bases, leaving 12 bases between them. CDR3 length equals 13 residues. Germline values: CDR1 SGHAT, CDR2 FQDESV (reference sequence). CDR3 DNA: TGTGCCAGCAGCTCTTTAGCGGCCCGGGAGCTGTTTTTT. It translates to CASSSLAARELFF.

A single count supports this clone. The V call is TRBV25-1, the J call TRBJ2-7; D possibly corresponds to TRBD2 (6 bases). V lost 4 bases and J 2 bases, leaving 9 bases between the germline ends. Germline V CDR1 and CDR2: MGHDK, SYGVNS. CDR3 length: 13 amino acids. As DNA, the CDR3 is TGTGCCAGCAGTGCGGGAGATGCCTACGAGCAGTACTTC. Protein: CASSAGDAYEQYF.

This chain uses TRBV11-2 with TRBJ2-2; D gene uncertain. The germline V and J ends were trimmed by 5 bases and 7 bases, with 11 bases remaining between them. The CDR3 is made up of 13 amino acids. In germline, CDR1 is SGHAT, CDR2 FQNNGV. The CDR3: CASSPYSLGELFF. CDR3 DNA: TGTGCCAGCAGCCCATACTCCCTCGGGGAGCTGTTTTTT.

The rearrangement uses TRBV9 and TRBJ2-1, with D perhaps TRBD2 (6 bases). Germline CDR1 and CDR2: SGDLS and YYNGEE. The ends were cut back, 0 bases at V and 6 bases at J, with 13 bases in the middle. CDR3 length: 15 amino acids. The DNA for the CDR3 is TGTGCCAGCAGCGTAGAGGGTACGGAGGGCAATGAGCAGTTCTTC. It yields the protein CASSVEGTEGNEQFF.

V is TRBV9 and J is TRBJ2-1; 9 bases fit TRBD2. Germline CDR1 SGDLS, CDR2 YYNGEE. The CDR3 contains 16 residues. The ends lost 3 bases at V and 8 bases at J; junction bases unmatched: 12. The CDR3 spells CASSAYSGLAGHEQFF. The CDR3, as DNA: TGTGCCAGCAGCGCCTACTCGGGACTAGCTGGCCATGAGCAGTTCTTC.

Turning to this clone: This sample includes further DNA sequences coding for the same CDR3. V gene TRBV20-1 combines with J gene TRBJ2-1; D not certain. V dropped 3 bases and J dropped 9 bases, with 9 bases sitting between them. Germline assignment: CDR1 DFQATT and CDR2 SNEGSKA (reference sequence). This CDR3 region has 11 residues. CDR3 coding DNA: TGCAGTGCTAGGGGGTTGGGTGAGCAGTTCTTC. Protein sequence: CSARGLGEQFF.

This chain uses TRBV28 with TRBJ2-1, with no clear D. This CDR3 has 11 amino acids. V was trimmed by 6 bases and J by 9 bases, leaving 9 bases between them. Germline V gene data show CDR1 as MDHEN and CDR2 as SYDVKM. CDR3 protein: CASSRWGEQFF. CDR3 nucleotides: TGTGCCAGCAGCCGATGGGGTGAGCAGTTCTTC.

The CDR3 nucleotides read TGTGCCAGCAGCTTAGGGTCTAGCGGGAGTCGTACAGATACGCAGTATTTT. Translation gives CASSLGSSGSRTDTQYF. J is TRBJ2-3 and V is TRBV7-6; 10 bases align to TRBD2. V dropped 1 base and J dropped 3; count of bases not matched to a gene: 7. The CDR3 sequence is 17 residues long. Germline CDR1 SGHVS, CDR2 FNYEAQ.

The chain uses TRBV15 and TRBJ2-1, with 12 bases that match TRBD2. Unmatched junction bases numbered 4, after V lost 3 bases and J lost 7 bases. The V gene's germline CDR1 is LNHNV and CDR2 YYDKDF (reference sequence). The CDR3 loop spans 15 amino acids. The CDR3 sequence: CATSSGLAGQNEQFF. CDR3 coding DNA: TGTGCCACCAGCAGCGGACTAGCGGGGCAGAATGAGCAGTTCTTC.

This sequence joins TRBV29-1 and TRBJ2-2; 7 nucleotides align to TRBD1. The CDR3 is 12 residues long. The V and J ends lost 6 bases and 5 bases, in that order; junction bases with no gene match: 3. Germline CDR1 SQVTM, CDR2 ANQGSEA. CDR3 in amino acids: CSVRQGTGELFF. CDR3 nucleotides: TGCAGCGTCAGACAGGGAACCGGGGAGCTGTTTTTT.

The CDR3 loop is CASLENPHNEQFF. In DNA form, the CDR3 reads TGCGCCAGCCTTGAAAACCCCCACAATGAGCAGTTCTTC. The chain is built from TRBV5-1 and TRBJ2-1; no firm D call. Germline assignment: CDR1 SGHRS and CDR2 YFSETQ. CDR3 size: 13 residues. V lost 7 bases to trimming and J lost 5 bases, with 13 bases between them.

The chain links TRBV5-1 to TRBJ2-7, with D possibly being TRBD1 (5 bases). The V gene's germline CDR1 is SGHRS and CDR2 YFSETQ. The germline V and J ends were trimmed by 5 bases and 6 bases, with 18 bases remaining between them. This CDR3 has 14 residues. The CDR3 nucleotides read TGCGCCAGCAGACAGCAGGGTGAGGCGAGCGAGCAGTACTTC. As protein: CASRQQGEASEQYF.

J is TRBJ2-7 and V is TRBV6-1, with TRBD1 matching over 7 bases. The V and J ends lost 7 bases and 3 bases, in that order; junction bases with no gene match: 9. From germline, CDR1 is MNHNS and CDR2 SASEGT. The CDR3 is 14 residues long. Here the CDR3 reads CASNIRRTGYEQYF. The CDR3 DNA sequence: TGTGCCAGCAATATCCGGCGGACAGGCTACGAGCAGTACTTC.

The chain combines TRBV6-5 with TRBJ2-1; D gene unclear. The CDR3 totals 16 residues. V lost 3 bases to trimming and J lost 5 bases, with 17 bases between them. The germline CDR1 and CDR2 sequences are MNHEY and SVGAGI. The CDR3 bases are TGTGCCAGCAGTTATTCTTCTCTTGTTTCCCACAATGAGCAGTTCTTC. Residues: CASSYSSLVSHNEQFF.

This chain connects TRBV18 to TRBJ2-7; 7 nucleotides match TRBD1. In germline, CDR1 is KGHSH, CDR2 LQKENI. This CDR3 spans 13 amino acids. J was trimmed by 6 bases and V by 3 bases; bases with no gene match: 5. CDR3 loop: CASSPEQGSEQYF. CDR3 nucleotides: TGTGCCAGCTCACCGGAACAGGGGTCCGAGCAGTACTTC.

This clone has just one count. The rearrangement links TRBV27 to TRBJ2-7; 14 bases map to TRBD2. Germline trimming cut 0 bases from V and 4 bases from J; bases unmatched to any gene: 11. The CDR3 is 19 amino acids. CDR1 is MNHEY and CDR2 is SMNVEV in the germline V gene (reference sequence). CDR3 sequence (DNA): TGTGCCAGCAGTTTATCGGGACTAGCGGGAGCCCGGGACCCTTACGAGCAGTACTTC. This gives the protein CASSLSGLAGARDPYEQYF.